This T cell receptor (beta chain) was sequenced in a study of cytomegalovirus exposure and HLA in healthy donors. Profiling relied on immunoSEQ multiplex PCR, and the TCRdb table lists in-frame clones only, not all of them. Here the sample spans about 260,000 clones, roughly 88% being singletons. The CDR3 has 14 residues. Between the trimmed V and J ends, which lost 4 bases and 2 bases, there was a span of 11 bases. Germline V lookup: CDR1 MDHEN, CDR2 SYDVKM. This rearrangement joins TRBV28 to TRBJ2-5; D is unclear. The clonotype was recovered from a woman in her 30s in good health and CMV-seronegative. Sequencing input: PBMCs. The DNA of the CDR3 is TGTGCCAGCAGTTATTGGCGGATACAAGAGACCCAGTACTTC. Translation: CASSYWRIQETQYF.